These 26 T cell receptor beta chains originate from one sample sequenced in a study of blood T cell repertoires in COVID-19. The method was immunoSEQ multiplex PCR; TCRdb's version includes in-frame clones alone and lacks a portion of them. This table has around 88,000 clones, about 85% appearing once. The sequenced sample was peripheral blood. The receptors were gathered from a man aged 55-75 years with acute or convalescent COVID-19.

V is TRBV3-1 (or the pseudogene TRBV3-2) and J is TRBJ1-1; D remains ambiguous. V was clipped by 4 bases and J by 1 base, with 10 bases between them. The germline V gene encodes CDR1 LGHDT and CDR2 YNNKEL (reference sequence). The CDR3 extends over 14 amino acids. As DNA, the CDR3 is TGTGCCAGCAGCCCAAGAGGCACGAACACTGAAGCTTTCTTT. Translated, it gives CASSPRGTNTEAFF.

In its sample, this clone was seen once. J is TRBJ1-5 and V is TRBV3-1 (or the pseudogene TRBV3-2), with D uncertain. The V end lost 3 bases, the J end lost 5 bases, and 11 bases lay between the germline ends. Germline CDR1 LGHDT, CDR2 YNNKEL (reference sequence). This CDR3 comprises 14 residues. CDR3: CASSQKGAHQPQHF. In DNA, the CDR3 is TGTGCCAGCAGCCAGAAGGGAGCGCATCAGCCCCAGCATTTT.

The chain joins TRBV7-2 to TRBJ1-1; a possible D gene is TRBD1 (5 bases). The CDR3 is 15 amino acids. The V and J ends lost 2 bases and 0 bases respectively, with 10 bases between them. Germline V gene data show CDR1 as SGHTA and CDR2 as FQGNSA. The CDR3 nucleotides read TGTGCCAGCAGCTTACTGGGACTTGTGAACACTGAAGCTTTCTTT. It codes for CASSLLGLVNTEAFF.

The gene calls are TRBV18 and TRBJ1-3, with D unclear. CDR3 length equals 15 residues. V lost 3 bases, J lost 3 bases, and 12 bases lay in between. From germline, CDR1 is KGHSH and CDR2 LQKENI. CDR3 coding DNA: TGTGCCAGCTCACCCCCCGGGGAAGGTGGAAACACCATATATTTT. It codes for CASSPPGEGGNTIYF.

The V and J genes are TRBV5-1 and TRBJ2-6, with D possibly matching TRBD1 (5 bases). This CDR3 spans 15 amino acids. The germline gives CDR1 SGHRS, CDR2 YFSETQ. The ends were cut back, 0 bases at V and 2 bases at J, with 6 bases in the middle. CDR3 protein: CASSLEGAGANVLTF. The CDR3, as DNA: TGCGCCAGCAGCTTGGAAGGGGCTGGGGCCAACGTCCTGACTTTC.

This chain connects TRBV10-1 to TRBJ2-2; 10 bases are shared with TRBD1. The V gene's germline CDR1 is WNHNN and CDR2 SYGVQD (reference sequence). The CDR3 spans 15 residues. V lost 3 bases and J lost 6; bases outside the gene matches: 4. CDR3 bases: TGCGCCAGCAGTGATAGGACAGGGGGTTCCGGGGAGCTGTTTTTT. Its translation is CASSDRTGGSGELFF.

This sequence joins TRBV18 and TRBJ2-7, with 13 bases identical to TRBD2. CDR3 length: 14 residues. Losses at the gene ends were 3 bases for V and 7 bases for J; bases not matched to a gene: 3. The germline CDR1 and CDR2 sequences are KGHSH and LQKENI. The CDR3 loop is CASSPGLAGVEQYF. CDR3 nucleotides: TGTGCCAGCTCACCCGGACTAGCGGGAGTGGAGCAGTACTTC.

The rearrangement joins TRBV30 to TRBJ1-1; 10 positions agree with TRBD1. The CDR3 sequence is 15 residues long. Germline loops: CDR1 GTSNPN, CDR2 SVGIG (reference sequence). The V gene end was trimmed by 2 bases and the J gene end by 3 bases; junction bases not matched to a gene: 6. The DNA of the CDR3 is TGTGCCTGGAGTAGGGACAGGGGATTGGACACTGAAGCTTTCTTT. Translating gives CAWSRDRGLDTEAFF.

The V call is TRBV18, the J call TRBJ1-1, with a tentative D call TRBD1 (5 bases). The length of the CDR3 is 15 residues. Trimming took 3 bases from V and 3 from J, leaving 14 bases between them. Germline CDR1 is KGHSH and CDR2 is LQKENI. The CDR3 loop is CASSPLLGGDTEAFF. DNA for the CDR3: TGTGCCAGCTCACCGCTCTTGGGGGGGGACACTGAAGCTTTCTTT.

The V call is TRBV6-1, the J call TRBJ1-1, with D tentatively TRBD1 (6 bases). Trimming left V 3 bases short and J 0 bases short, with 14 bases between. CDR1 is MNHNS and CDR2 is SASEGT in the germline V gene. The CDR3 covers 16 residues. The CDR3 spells CASSDPPTGLNTEAFF. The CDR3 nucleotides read TGTGCCAGCAGTGACCCTCCGACAGGTTTGAACACTGAAGCTTTCTTT.

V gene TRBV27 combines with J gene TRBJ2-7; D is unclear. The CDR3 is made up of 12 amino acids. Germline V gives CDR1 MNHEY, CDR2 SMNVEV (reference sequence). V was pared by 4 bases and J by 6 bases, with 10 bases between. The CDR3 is CASSSLLGEQYF. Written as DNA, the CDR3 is TGTGCCAGCAGTTCCCTCCTAGGCGAGCAGTACTTC.

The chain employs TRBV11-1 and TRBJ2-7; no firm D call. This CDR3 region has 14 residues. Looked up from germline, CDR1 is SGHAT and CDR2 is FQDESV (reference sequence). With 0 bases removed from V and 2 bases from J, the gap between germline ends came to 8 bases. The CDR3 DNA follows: TGTGCCAGCAGCTTAGCATCAGGTCCCTACGAGCAGTACTTC. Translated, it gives CASSLASGPYEQYF.

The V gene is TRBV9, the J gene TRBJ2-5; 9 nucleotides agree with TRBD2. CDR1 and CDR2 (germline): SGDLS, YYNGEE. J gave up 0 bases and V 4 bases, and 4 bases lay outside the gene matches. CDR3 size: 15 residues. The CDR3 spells CASSTTSGYQETQYF. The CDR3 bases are TGTGCCAGCAGCACGACTAGCGGCTACCAAGAGACCCAGTACTTC.

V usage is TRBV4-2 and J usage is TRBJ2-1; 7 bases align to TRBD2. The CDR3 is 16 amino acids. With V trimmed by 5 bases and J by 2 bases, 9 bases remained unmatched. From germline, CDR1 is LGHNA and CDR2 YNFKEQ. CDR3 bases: TGTGCCAGCAGCTCAAGCGGGACCCCCCCCTACAATGAGCAGTTCTTC. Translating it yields CASSSSGTPPYNEQFF.

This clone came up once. The CDR3 protein is CASSFSGQAPEAFF. The CDR3 DNA follows: TGTGCCAGCAGCTTTTCAGGACAGGCCCCTGAAGCTTTCTTT. This chain links TRBV7-8 with TRBJ1-1, with 7 bases identical to TRBD1. CDR3 length: 14 amino acids. V was clipped by 3 bases and J by 6 bases; unmatched bases: 7. The germline V gene encodes CDR1 SGHVS and CDR2 FQNEAQ.

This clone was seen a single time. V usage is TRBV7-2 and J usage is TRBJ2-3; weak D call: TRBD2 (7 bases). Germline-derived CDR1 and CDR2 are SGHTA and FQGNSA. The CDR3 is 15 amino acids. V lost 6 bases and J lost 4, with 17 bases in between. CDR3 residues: CASREWGRESDTQYF. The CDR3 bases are TGTGCCAGCAGGGAATGGGGGCGGGAGTCAGATACGCAGTATTTT. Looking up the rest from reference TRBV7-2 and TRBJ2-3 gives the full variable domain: GAGVSQSPSNKVTEKGKDVELRCDPISGHTALYWYRQSLGQGLEFLIYFQGNSAPDKSGLPSDRFSAERTGGSVSTLTIQRTQQEDSAVYLCASREWGRESDTQYFGPGTRLTVL.

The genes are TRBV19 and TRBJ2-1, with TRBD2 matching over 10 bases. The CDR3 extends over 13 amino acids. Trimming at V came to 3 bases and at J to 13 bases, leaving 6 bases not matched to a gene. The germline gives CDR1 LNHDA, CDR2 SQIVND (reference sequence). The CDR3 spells CASSIPLAGVQFF. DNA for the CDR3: TGTGCCAGTAGTATTCCGCTAGCGGGAGTTCAGTTCTTC.

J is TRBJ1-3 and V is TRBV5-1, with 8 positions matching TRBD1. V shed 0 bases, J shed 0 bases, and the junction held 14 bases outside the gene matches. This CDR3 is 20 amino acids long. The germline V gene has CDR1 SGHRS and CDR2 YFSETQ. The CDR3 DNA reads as TGCGCCAGCAGCTTGGAACTCGGACAGGGTGTCGGGGGCTCTGGAAACACCATATATTTT. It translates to CASSLELGQGVGGSGNTIYF.

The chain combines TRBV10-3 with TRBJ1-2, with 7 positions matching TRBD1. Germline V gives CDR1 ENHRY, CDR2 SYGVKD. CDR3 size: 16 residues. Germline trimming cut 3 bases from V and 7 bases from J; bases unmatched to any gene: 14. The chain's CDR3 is CAISELPTGSLGGYTF. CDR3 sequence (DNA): TGTGCCATCAGTGAATTGCCGACAGGGTCTTTAGGTGGCTACACCTTC.

CDR3 region: CASSYAASSYEQYF. DNA of the CDR3: TGTGCCAGCAGCTATGCCGCGAGCTCCTACGAGCAGTACTTC. The chain recombines TRBV7-9 with TRBJ2-7; no reliable D call. The CDR3 loop spans 14 amino acids. V shed 4 bases and J shed 0 bases, with 10 bases lying between them. In germline, CDR1 is SEHNR, CDR2 FQNEAQ (reference sequence).

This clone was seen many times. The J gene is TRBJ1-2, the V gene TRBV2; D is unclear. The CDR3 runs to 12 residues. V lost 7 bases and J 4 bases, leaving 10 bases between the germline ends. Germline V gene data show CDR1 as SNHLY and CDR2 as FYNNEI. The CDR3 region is CASKRVGYGYTF. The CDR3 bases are TGTGCCAGCAAAAGAGTCGGCTATGGCTACACCTTC.

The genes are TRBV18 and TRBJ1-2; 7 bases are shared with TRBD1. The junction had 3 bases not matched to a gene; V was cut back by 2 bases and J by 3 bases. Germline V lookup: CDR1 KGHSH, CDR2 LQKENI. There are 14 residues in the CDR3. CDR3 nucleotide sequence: TGTGCCAGCTCACCAGGGACAGCCGACTATGGCTACACCTTC. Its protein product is CASSPGTADYGYTF.

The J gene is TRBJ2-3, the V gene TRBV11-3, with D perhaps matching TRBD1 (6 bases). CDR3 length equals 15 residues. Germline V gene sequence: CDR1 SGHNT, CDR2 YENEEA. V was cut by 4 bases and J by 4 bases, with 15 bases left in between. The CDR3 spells CASSYGGSGADTQYF. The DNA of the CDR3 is TGTGCCAGCAGCTATGGGGGCTCGGGCGCAGATACGCAGTATTTT. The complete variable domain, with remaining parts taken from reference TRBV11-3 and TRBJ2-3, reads EAGVVQSPRYKIIEKKQPVAFWCNPISGHNTLYWYLQNLGQGPELLIRYENEEAVDDSQLPKDRFSAERLKGVDSTLKIQPAELGDSAVYLCASSYGGSGADTQYFGPGTRLTVL.

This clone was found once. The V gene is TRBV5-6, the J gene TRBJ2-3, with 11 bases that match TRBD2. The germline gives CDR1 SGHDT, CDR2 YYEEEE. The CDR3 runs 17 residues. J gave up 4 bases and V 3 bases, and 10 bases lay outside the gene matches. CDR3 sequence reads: CASSWASSGRFPDTQYF. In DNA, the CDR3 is TGTGCCAGCAGCTGGGCCTCTAGCGGGAGGTTCCCAGATACGCAGTATTTT.

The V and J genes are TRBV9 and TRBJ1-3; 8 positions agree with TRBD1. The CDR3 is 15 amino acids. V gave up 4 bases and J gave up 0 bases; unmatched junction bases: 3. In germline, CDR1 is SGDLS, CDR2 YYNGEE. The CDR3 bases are TGTGCCAGCAGCCGACAGGGGCTCTCTGGAAACACCATATATTTT. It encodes CASSRQGLSGNTIYF.

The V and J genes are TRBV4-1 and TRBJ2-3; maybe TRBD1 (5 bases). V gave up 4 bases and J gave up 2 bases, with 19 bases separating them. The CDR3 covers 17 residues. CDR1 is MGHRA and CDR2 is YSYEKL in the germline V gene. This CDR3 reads CASSLPVQGRNTDTQYF. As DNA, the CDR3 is TGCGCCAGCAGCCTCCCCGTCCAGGGTCGAAACACAGATACGCAGTATTTT.